This T cell receptor beta chain was sequenced during a study of blood T cell repertoires in COVID-19. Authors' analysis steps: Counts of nucleated cells, estimated from reference gene primer amplification, were obtained. Data came from immunoSEQ multiplex PCR; TCRdb stores just in-frame clones and leaves some out. Clone size and the V and J calls come from that table; the DNA yielded D and trimming. Here the sample spans some 120,000 clones, over 70% being singletons. This clone has just one count. This CDR3 is 15 amino acids long. V was clipped by 5 bases and J by 9 bases; unmatched bases: 6. In germline, CDR1 is SGHDT, CDR2 YYEEEE.

The chain uses TRBV5-6 and TRBJ1-6, with TRBD1 matching over 12 bases. Sequenced sample: peripheral blood. The TCR was taken from a woman aged 45-60 years with acute or convalescent COVID-19. CDR3 bases: TGTGCCAGCAGTCCGGGGACAGGGGGCAGTTCACCCCTCCACTTT. Translation gives CASSPGTGGSSPLHF.